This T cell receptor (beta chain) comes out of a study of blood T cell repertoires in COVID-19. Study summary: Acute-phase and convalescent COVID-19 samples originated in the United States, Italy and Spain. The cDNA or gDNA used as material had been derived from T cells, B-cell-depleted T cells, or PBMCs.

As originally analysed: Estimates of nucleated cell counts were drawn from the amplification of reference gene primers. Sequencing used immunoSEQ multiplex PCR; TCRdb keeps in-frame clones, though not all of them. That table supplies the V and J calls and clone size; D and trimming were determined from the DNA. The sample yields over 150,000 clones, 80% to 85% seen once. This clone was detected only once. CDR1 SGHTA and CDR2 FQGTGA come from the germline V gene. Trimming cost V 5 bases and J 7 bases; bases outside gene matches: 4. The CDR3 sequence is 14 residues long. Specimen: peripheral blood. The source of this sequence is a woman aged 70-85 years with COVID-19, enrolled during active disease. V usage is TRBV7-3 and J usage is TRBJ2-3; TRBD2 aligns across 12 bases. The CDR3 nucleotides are TGTGCCAGCAGCGAGACTAGCGGGAGTTATACGCAGTATTTT. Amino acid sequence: CASSETSGSYTQYF.